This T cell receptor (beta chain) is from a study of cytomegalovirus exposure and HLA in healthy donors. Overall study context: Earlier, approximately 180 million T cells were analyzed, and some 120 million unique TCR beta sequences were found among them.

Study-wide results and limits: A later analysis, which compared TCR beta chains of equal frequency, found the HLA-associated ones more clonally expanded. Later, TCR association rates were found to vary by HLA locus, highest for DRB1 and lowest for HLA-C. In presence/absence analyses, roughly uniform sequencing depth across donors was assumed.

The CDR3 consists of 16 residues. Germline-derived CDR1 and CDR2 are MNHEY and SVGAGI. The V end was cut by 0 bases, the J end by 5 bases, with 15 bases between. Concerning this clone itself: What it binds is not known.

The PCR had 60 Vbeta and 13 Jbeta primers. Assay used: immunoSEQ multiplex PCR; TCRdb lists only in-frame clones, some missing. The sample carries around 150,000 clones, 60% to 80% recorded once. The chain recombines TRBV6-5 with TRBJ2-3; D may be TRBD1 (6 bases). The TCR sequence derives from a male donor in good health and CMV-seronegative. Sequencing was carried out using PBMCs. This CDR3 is CASSYSGGAVKDTQYF. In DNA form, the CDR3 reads TGTGCCAGCAGTTACTCTGGGGGCGCGGTCAAAGATACGCAGTATTTT.